This record covers a single TCR beta chain. Its target is not known. The record originates from a study of T cell responses to AZD1222 COVID-19 vaccine. Study-wide background: Some second doses came at about 4 weeks and others at about 12 weeks; these were pooled. General observations from the study: The reported proportion of spike-specific TCRs targeting unmutated variant regions was nearly half.

The table came from immunoSEQ multiplex PCR; TCRdb's copy has only in-frame clones and leaves some out. The repertoire holds approximately 140,000 clones, with about 89% as singletons. The ends were cut back, 3 bases at V and 0 bases at J, with 13 bases in the middle. Per germline, CDR1 MNHEY and CDR2 SVGEGT. The CDR3 extends over 16 amino acids. The starting material was peripheral blood, obtained on day 0 of AZD1222 vaccination. The rearrangement uses TRBV6-2 or TRBV6-3 and TRBJ2-3; no definite D call. The sequence derives from an adult in good health. The DNA for the CDR3 is TGTGCCAGCAGTTATGGCCGGGCTCCTAGCACAGATACGCAGTATTTT. It specifies CASSYGRAPSTDTQYF.